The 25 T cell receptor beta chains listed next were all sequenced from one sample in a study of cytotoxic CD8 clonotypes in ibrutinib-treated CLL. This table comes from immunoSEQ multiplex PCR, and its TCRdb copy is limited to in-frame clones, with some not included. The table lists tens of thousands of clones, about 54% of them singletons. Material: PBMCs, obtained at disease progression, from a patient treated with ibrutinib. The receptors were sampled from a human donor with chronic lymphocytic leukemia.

CDR3 residues: CAWSILGTNSPLHF. For the CDR3, the DNA is TGTGCCTGGAGTATTCTCGGTACCAATTCACCCCTCCACTTT. The chain is built from TRBV30 and TRBJ1-6; D is unclear. Trimming pared 2 bases from V and 7 bases from J, leaving 12 bases between. The CDR3 runs to 14 residues. Germline V lookup: CDR1 GTSNPN, CDR2 SVGIG (reference sequence).

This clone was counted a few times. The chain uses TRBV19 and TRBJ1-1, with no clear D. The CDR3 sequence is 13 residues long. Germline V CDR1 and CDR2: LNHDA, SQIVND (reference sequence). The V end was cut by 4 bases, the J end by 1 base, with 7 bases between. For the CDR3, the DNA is TGTGCCAGTAGTAACACTTGGAACACTGAAGCTTTCTTT. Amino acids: CASSNTWNTEAFF.

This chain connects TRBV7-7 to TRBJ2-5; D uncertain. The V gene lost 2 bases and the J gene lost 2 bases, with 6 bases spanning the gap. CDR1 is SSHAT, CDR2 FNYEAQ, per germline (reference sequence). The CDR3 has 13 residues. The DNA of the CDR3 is TGTGCCAGCAGCTTAAGTCAGCAAGAGACCCAGTACTTC. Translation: CASSLSQQETQYF.

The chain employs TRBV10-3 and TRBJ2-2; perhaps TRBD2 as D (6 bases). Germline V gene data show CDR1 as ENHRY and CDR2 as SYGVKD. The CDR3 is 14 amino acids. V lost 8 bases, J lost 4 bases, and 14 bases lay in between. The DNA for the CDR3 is TGTGCCATCTGGCGGGAAAGAGGCACCGGGGAGCTGTTTTTT. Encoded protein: CAIWRERGTGELFF.

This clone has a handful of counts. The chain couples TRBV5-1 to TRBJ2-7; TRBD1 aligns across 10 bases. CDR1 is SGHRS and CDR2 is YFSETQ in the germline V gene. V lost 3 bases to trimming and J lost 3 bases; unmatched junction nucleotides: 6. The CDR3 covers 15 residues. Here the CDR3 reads CASSSGTGVNYEQYF. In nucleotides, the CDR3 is TGCGCCAGCAGCTCCGGGACAGGGGTCAACTACGAGCAGTACTTC.

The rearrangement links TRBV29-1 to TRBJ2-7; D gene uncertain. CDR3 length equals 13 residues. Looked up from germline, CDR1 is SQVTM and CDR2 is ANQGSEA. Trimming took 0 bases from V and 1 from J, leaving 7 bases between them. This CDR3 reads CSVEDPDSYEQYF. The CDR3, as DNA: TGCAGCGTTGAAGATCCGGATTCCTACGAGCAGTACTTC.

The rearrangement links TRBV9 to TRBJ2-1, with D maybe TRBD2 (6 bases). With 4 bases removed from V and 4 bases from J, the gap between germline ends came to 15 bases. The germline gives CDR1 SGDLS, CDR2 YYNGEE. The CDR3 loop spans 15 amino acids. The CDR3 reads CASSPHGGIYNEQFF. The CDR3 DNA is TGTGCCAGCAGCCCCCATGGCGGGATTTACAATGAGCAGTTCTTC.

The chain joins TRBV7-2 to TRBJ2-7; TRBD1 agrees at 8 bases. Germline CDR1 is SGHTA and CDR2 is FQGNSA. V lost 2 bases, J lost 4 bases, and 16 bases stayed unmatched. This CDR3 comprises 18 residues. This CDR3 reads CASSLWSDRVDLTYEQYF. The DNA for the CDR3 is TGTGCCAGCAGCTTATGGTCGGACAGGGTTGATTTAACGTACGAGCAGTACTTC. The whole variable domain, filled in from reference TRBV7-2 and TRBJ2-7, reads GAGVSQSPSNKVTEKGKDVELRCDPISGHTALYWYRQSLGQGLEFLIYFQGNSAPDKSGLPSDRFSAERTGGSVSTLTIQRTQQEDSAVYLCASSLWSDRVDLTYEQYFGPGTRLTVT.

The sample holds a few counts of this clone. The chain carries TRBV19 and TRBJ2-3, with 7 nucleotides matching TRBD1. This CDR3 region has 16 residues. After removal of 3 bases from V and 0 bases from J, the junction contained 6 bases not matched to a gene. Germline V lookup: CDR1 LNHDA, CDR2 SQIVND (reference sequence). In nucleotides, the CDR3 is TGTGCCAGTAGTATTAACAGGGGTGGGAGCACAGATACGCAGTATTTT. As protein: CASSINRGGSTDTQYF. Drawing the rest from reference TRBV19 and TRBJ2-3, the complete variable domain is DGGITQSPKYLFRKEGQNVTLSCEQNLNHDAMYWYRQDPGQGLRLIYYSQIVNDFQKGDIAEGYSVSREKKESFPLTVTSAQKNPTAFYLCASSINRGGSTDTQYFGPGTRLTVL.

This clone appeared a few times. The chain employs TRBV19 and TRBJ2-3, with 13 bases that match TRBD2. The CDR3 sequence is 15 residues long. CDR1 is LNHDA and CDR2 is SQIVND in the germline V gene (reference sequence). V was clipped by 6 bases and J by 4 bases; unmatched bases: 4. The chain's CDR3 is CASSLLAGGSDTQYF. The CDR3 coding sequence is TGTGCCAGTAGCCTACTAGCGGGAGGGTCAGATACGCAGTATTTT.

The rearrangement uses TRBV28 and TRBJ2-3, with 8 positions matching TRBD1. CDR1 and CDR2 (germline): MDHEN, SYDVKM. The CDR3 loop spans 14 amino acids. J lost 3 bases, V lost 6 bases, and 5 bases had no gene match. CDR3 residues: CASSQDRVTDTQYF. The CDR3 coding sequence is TGTGCCAGCAGCCAGGACAGGGTGACAGATACGCAGTATTTT.

The CDR3 is CASSKYRDEQYF. The CDR3 DNA is TGTGCCAGCAGCAAGTACAGGGACGAGCAGTACTTC. The chain recombines TRBV9 with TRBJ2-7; D perhaps matches TRBD1 (6 bases). The germline gives CDR1 SGDLS, CDR2 YYNGEE. CDR3 size: 12 residues. Between the trimmed V and J ends, which lost 4 bases and 5 bases, there was a span of 10 bases.

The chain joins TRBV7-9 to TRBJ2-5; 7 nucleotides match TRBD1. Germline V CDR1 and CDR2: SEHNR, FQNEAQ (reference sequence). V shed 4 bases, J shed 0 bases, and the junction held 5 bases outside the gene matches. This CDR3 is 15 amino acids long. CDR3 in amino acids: CASSSRGTDQETQYF. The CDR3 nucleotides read TGTGCCAGCAGCTCGAGGGGGACAGACCAAGAGACCCAGTACTTC.

The CDR3 DNA is TGCGCCAGCAGCTTCGGGGGAGATGGCTACACCTTC. Translation gives CASSFGGDGYTF. The rearrangement uses TRBV5-1 and TRBJ1-2; a possible D gene is TRBD1 (5 bases). This CDR3 region has 12 residues. Germline values: CDR1 SGHRS, CDR2 YFSETQ. Trimming took 2 bases from V and 6 from J, leaving 8 bases between them. Complete variable domain (other parts from reference TRBV5-1 and TRBJ1-2): KAGVTQTPRYLIKTRGQQVTLSCSPISGHRSVSWYQQTPGQGLQFLFEYFSETQRNKGNFPGRFSGRQFSNSRSEMNVSTLELGDSALYLCASSFGGDGYTFGSGTRLTVV.

Here the CDR3 DNA reads TGTGCCAGCAGCTTAGCGGGCAGGGGGGGTAATGAGCAGTTCTTC. Protein product: CASSLAGRGGNEQFF. This chain uses TRBV7-9 with TRBJ2-1, with D possibly being TRBD1 or TRBD2 (7 bases each). Germline CDR1 and CDR2: SEHNR and FQNEAQ (reference sequence). Trimming cost V 0 bases and J 7 bases, with 13 bases left between them. The CDR3 spans 15 residues.

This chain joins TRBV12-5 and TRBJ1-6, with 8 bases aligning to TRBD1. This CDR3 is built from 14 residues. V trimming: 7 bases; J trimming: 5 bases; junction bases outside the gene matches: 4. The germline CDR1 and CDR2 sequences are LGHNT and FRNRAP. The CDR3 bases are TGTGCTAGTGCTCCGACAGGGGATAATTCACCCCTCCACTTT. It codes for CASAPTGDNSPLHF.

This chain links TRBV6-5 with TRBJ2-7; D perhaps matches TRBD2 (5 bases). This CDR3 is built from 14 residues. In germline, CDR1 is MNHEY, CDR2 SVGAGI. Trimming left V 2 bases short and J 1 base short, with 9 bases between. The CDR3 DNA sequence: TGTGCCAGCAGTTACGAGGGTTCTTCCTACGAGCAGTACTTC. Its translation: CASSYEGSSYEQYF.

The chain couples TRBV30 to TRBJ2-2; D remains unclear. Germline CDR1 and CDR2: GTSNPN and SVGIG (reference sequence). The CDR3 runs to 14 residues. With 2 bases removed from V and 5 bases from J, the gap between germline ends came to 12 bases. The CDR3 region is CAWSFIRATGELFF. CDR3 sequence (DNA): TGTGCCTGGAGTTTTATAAGGGCGACCGGGGAGCTGTTTTTT. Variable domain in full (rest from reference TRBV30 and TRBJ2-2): SQTIHQWPATLVQPVGSPLSLECTVEGTSNPNLYWYRQAAGRGLQLLFYSVGIGQISSEVPQNLSASRPQDRQFILSSKKLLLSDSGFYLCAWSFIRATGELFFGEGSRLTVL.

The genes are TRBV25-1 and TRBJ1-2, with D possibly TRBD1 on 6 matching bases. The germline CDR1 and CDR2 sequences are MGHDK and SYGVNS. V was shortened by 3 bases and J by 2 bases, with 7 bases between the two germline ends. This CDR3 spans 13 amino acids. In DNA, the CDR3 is TGTGCCAGCAGTGATACAGGGAACTATGGCTACACCTTC. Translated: CASSDTGNYGYTF.

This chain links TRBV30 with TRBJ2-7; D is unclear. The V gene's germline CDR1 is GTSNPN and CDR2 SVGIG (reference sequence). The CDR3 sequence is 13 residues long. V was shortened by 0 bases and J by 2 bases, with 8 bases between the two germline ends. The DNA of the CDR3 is TGTGCCTGGAGTGTAACCGGTACCTACGAGCAGTACTTC. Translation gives CAWSVTGTYEQYF.

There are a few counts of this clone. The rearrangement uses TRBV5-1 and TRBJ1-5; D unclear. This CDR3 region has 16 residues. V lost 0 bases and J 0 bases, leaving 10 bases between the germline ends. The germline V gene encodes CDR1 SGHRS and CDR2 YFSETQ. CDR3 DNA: TGCGCCAGCAGCTTGGTACGGCGTTATAGCAATCAGCCCCAGCATTTT. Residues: CASSLVRRYSNQPQHF. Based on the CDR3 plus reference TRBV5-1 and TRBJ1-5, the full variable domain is KAGVTQTPRYLIKTRGQQVTLSCSPISGHRSVSWYQQTPGQGLQFLFEYFSETQRNKGNFPGRFSGRQFSNSRSEMNVSTLELGDSALYLCASSLVRRYSNQPQHFGDGTRLSIL.

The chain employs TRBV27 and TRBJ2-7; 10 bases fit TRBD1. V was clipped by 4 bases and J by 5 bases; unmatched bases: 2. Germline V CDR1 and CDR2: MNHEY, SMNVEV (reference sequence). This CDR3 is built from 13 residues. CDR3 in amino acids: CASSYGTGDEQYF. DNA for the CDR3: TGTGCCAGCAGTTATGGGACAGGGGACGAGCAGTACTTC.

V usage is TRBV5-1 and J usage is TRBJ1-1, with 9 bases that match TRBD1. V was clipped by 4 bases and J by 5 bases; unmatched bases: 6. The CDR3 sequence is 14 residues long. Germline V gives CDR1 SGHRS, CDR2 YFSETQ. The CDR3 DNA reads TGCGCCAGCAGCCCCGGACAGGGGAGGACTGAAGCTTTCTTT. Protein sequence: CASSPGQGRTEAFF.

This chain's CDR3 is CASGSSGGNEQFF. The CDR3 DNA reads TGTGCTAGTGGTTCCTCGGGAGGAAATGAGCAGTTCTTC. The J gene is TRBJ2-1, the V gene TRBV12-5, with 7 bases that match TRBD2. This CDR3 contains 13 residues. The V and J ends lost 4 bases and 7 bases, in that order; junction bases with no gene match: 4. The germline CDR1 and CDR2 sequences are LGHNT and FRNRAP. Drawing the rest from reference TRBV12-5 and TRBJ2-1, the complete variable domain is DARVTQTPRHKVTEMGQEVTMRCQPILGHNTVFWYRQTMMQGLELLAYFRNRAPLDDSGMPKDRFSAEMPDATLATLKIQPSEPRDSAVYFCASGSSGGNEQFFGPGTRLTVL.

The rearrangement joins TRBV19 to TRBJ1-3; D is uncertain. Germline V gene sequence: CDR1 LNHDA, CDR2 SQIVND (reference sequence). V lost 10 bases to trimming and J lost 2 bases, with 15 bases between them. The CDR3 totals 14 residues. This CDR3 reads CATDHGLTGNTIYF. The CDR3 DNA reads TGTGCCACCGACCACGGTCTCACTGGAAACACCATATATTTT.